This T cell receptor beta chain was captured by sequencing in a study of shared clonotypes between healthy human individuals. Study-wide results and caveats: Incompleteness in sorted-subset sequencing, despite large depth, was shown by rarefaction. Sharing across four donors was seen in approximately 5.2% of naive CD4 clonotypes.

CD45RA+ naive and CD45RA-negative memory subsets were separated from CD4+ cells. The germline CDR1 and CDR2 sequences are MNHNY and SVGAGI (reference sequence). V was clipped by 6 bases and J by 9 bases, with 12 bases between them. The CDR3 loop spans 12 amino acids. As concerns this clone: Its antigen is still unknown.

The protocol was immunoSEQ multiplex PCR, while the TCRdb copy is restricted to in-frame clones and leaves out a portion. The sample yields more than 850,000 clones, 75% to 80% seen once. The sequenced sample was memory CD4+ T cells from PBMCs. Subset in this sample: CD45RA-negative fraction. The V gene is TRBV6-6, the J gene TRBJ1-3; D gene unclear. This receptor was identified in a man aged 18-30 years in good health. Some clones in this sample may be carry-over from other donors' samples. In DNA form, the CDR3 reads TGTGCCAGCAGGTCCTCGGAGATCACCATATATTTT. Translating it yields CASRSSEITIYF.